A single sample gave rise to the 20 T cell receptor beta chains below, sequenced in a study of blood T cell repertoires in COVID-19. TCRdb's table, derived via immunoSEQ multiplex PCR, lists solely in-frame clones and lacks some. The table shows 150,000 to 200,000 clones, with 75% to 85% occurring only once. Specimen: peripheral blood. The receptor set was obtained from a woman aged 40 to 50 with COVID-19, enrolled during active disease.

Details on this clone: This could be a read error, since a much larger clone is one nucleotide away. Other DNA sequences in this specimen translate into the identical CDR3. The V call is TRBV5-1, the J call TRBJ2-5; D gene unclear. There are 11 residues in the CDR3. Germline assignment: CDR1 SGHRS and CDR2 YFSETQ. Trimming stripped 4 bases from V and 2 bases from J, with 3 bases between. CDR3 region: CASSLQETQYF. For the CDR3, the DNA is TGCGCCAGCAGCCTGCAAGAGACCCAGTACTTC.

J is TRBJ1-1 and V is TRBV6-5; D is possibly TRBD1 (5 bases). Germline V lookup: CDR1 MNHEY, CDR2 SVGAGI. V was trimmed by 7 bases and J by 5 bases, leaving 14 bases between them. The CDR3 loop spans 13 amino acids. CDR3 sequence: CASTHLKGTEAFF. CDR3 DNA sequence: TGTGCCAGCACACACCTAAAGGGGACTGAAGCTTTCTTT.

The chain is built from TRBV5-1 and TRBJ2-2, with 12 bases aligning to TRBD2. From germline, CDR1 is SGHRS and CDR2 YFSETQ. V trimming: 6 bases; J trimming: 2 bases; junction bases outside the gene matches: 5. The CDR3 consists of 16 residues. In nucleotides, the CDR3 is TGCGCCAGCAATAAACTAGCGGGGGGCAACACCGGGGAGCTGTTTTTT. Residues: CASNKLAGGNTGELFF.

The sample holds a few counts of this clone. The gene calls are TRBV7-3 and TRBJ2-1; D not certain. With 5 bases removed from V and 0 bases from J, the gap between germline ends came to 8 bases. The CDR3 is 14 residues long. Germline CDR1 is SGHTA and CDR2 is FQGTGA. The CDR3 reads CASSLSTSYNEQFF. Here the CDR3 DNA reads TGTGCCAGCAGCCTCAGTACCTCCTACAATGAGCAGTTCTTC.

The chain carries TRBV24-1 and TRBJ2-3; 7 bases agree with TRBD2. CDR1 is KGHDR, CDR2 SFDVKD, per germline. CDR3 length equals 15 residues. Trimming removed 6 bases from V and 0 bases from J; junction bases left unmatched: 5. The CDR3 DNA sequence: TGTGCCACCAGTTCCGGGACTATTAGCACAGATACGCAGTATTTT. Its translation: CATSSGTISTDTQYF.

This clone was seen a handful of times. The chain joins TRBV12-3 or TRBV12-4 to TRBJ1-1; D gene ambiguous. V was shortened by 3 bases and J by 6 bases, with 5 bases between the two germline ends. The CDR3 covers 11 residues. The CDR3 DNA follows: TGTGCCAGCAGTTTTTTAGCTGAAGCTTTCTTT. This translates into CASSFLAEAFF.

This chain joins TRBV18 and TRBJ2-7; possibly TRBD1 for D (6 bases). This CDR3 is 14 amino acids long. Germline V gene lookup returns CDR1 KGHSH and CDR2 LQKENI. The ends were cut back, 3 bases at V and 4 bases at J, with 13 bases in the middle. As DNA, the CDR3 is TGTGCCAGCTCACCCGGACAGAAGCCTTACGAGCAGTACTTC. Translating it yields CASSPGQKPYEQYF.

The chain links TRBV7-9 to TRBJ1-1; 7 bases agree with TRBD1. Looked up from germline, CDR1 is SEHNR and CDR2 is FQNEAQ (reference sequence). The CDR3 is 15 amino acids. J gave up 1 base and V 3 bases, and 5 bases lay outside the gene matches. CDR3 residues: CASSFLGQANTEAFF. The CDR3, as DNA: TGTGCCAGCAGCTTCCTCGGACAGGCGAACACTGAAGCTTTCTTT.

The gene calls are TRBV12-5 and TRBJ2-2; D may be TRBD1 (6 bases). CDR1 is LGHNT and CDR2 is FRNRAP in the germline V gene. This CDR3 region has 15 residues. The germline V and J ends were trimmed by 3 bases and 3 bases, with 11 bases remaining between them. The CDR3 loop reads CASGFGGSDTGELFF. The CDR3 coding sequence is TGTGCTAGTGGTTTTGGGGGCTCGGACACCGGGGAGCTGTTTTTT.

The sample holds one count of this clone. The rearrangement links TRBV6-5 to TRBJ1-1; no definite D call. The CDR3 runs 14 residues. From germline, CDR1 is MNHEY and CDR2 SVGAGI. The V and J ends lost 6 bases and 0 bases respectively, with 11 bases between them. The CDR3 DNA is TGTGCCAGCAGACAGTTAACACTGAACACTGAAGCTTTCTTT. Encoded protein: CASRQLTLNTEAFF.

The rearrangement joins TRBV5-1 to TRBJ1-1; the D gene is possibly TRBD1 (6 bases). Germline values: CDR1 SGHRS, CDR2 YFSETQ. This CDR3 spans 14 amino acids. V was pared by 0 bases and J by 7 bases, with 13 bases between. CDR3 nucleotides: TGCGCCAGCAGCTTGGAAGACAGGTTCAATGAAGCTTTCTTT. Protein product: CASSLEDRFNEAFF.

This chain links TRBV9 with TRBJ2-3; TRBD2 might be the D (6 bases). The germline V and J ends were trimmed by 2 bases and 5 bases, with 18 bases remaining between them. Germline lookup yields CDR1 SGDLS and CDR2 YYNGEE. The CDR3 length is 16 residues. This chain's CDR3 is CASSVQPGEAKDTQYF. CDR3 DNA sequence: TGTGCCAGCAGCGTCCAGCCCGGGGAGGCGAAAGATACGCAGTATTTT.

The rearrangement links TRBV18 to TRBJ1-2, with D possibly matching TRBD1 (5 bases). Between the trimmed V and J ends, which lost 1 base and 1 base, there was a span of 13 bases. This CDR3 has 16 residues. Germline CDR1 and CDR2: KGHSH and LQKENI. CDR3 sequence (DNA): TGTGCCAGCTCACCACTCGGCCAGGGTGATAACTATGGCTACACCTTC. It encodes CASSPLGQGDNYGYTF.

This sequence joins TRBV6-5 and TRBJ2-7; 10 bases match TRBD2. The CDR3 spans 14 residues. The trim removed 5 bases at V and 7 bases at J, leaving 8 bases unmatched. CDR1 and CDR2 (germline): MNHEY, SVGAGI. The CDR3 loop reads CASSRAGGPKEQYF. CDR3 bases: TGTGCCAGCAGTAGAGCGGGAGGGCCGAAAGAGCAGTACTTC.

This clone occurred once. V usage is TRBV7-2 and J usage is TRBJ2-7; 8 bases fit TRBD1. Trimming cost V 1 base and J 6 bases; bases outside gene matches: 2. The CDR3 is made up of 13 amino acids. Per the germline V gene, CDR1 is SGHTA and CDR2 is FQGNSA. CDR3 nucleotides: TGTGCCAGCAGCTTAGGGGGGACAGGCGAGCAGTACTTC. Its translation: CASSLGGTGEQYF.

The V call is TRBV5-1, the J call TRBJ1-6, with TRBD1 matching over 10 bases. The germline V gene encodes CDR1 SGHRS and CDR2 YFSETQ. The CDR3 sequence is 18 residues long. V shed 4 bases, J shed 4 bases, and the junction held 11 bases outside the gene matches. The CDR3 loop is CASSPRQGAPGYNSPLHF. The CDR3 DNA sequence: TGCGCCAGCAGCCCTCGACAGGGGGCACCGGGGTATAATTCACCCCTCCACTTT.

This chain uses TRBV2 with TRBJ1-4, with a weak D call TRBD1 (6 bases). This CDR3 spans 12 amino acids. Germline V gene sequence: CDR1 SNHLY, CDR2 FYNNEI. V lost 8 bases to trimming and J lost 10 bases, with 14 bases between them. CDR3 DNA sequence: TGTGCCAGCCGACAGGCCCAGGGAAAACTGTTTTTT. Its translation: CASRQAQGKLFF.

V is TRBV5-1 and J is TRBJ1-6; 7 bases map to TRBD1. Germline assignment: CDR1 SGHRS and CDR2 YFSETQ. Germline trimming cut 4 bases from V and 3 bases from J; bases unmatched to any gene: 4. This CDR3 region has 15 residues. The CDR3 DNA sequence: TGCGCCAGCAGCGGGGACAGCTTCTATAATTCACCCCTCCACTTT. Translated, it gives CASSGDSFYNSPLHF.

The chain links TRBV30 to TRBJ2-1; TRBD1 aligns across 7 bases. The CDR3 is 12 residues long. CDR1 is GTSNPN and CDR2 is SVGIG in the germline V gene (reference sequence). The V and J ends lost 5 bases and 7 bases, in that order; junction bases with no gene match: 5. CDR3 protein: CAWGGQSNEQFF. CDR3 coding DNA: TGTGCCTGGGGGGGACAGTCTAATGAGCAGTTCTTC.

The chain links TRBV5-1 to TRBJ1-4, with a tentative D call TRBD1 (5 bases). The CDR3 totals 15 residues. With 3 bases removed from V and 5 bases from J, the gap between germline ends came to 14 bases. Germline loops: CDR1 SGHRS, CDR2 YFSETQ. CDR3 sequence reads: CASSSDRTYNEKLFF. In nucleotides, the CDR3 is TGCGCCAGCAGCTCGGATCGGACATACAATGAAAAACTGTTTTTT.